The 20 T cell receptor beta chains given below trace back to one sample, sequenced in a study of T cells after yellow fever vaccination. TCRdb used MiXCR to reprocess the 5' RACE reads, holding one entry per CDR3 protein. Of about 350,000 distinct CDR3 sequences in the sample, over 4% were seen once. Here the sequenced sample was PBMCs, taken 5 days after the yellow fever booster vaccination. The receptor source for this set is a man younger than 35 who received the YFV17D yellow fever vaccine.

The genes are TRBV5-1 and TRBJ2-2; 7 nucleotides match TRBD1. V shed 4 bases and J 3 bases; nucleotides not matched to a gene: 6. The CDR3 has 15 residues. Germline values: CDR1 SGHRS, CDR2 YFSETQ. CDR3 sequence: CASSLMTGHTGELFF. Written as DNA, the CDR3 is TGCGCCAGCAGCCTGATGACAGGGCACACCGGGGAGCTGTTTTTT.

This chain connects TRBV20-1 to TRBJ1-5; no clear D. Germline V gives CDR1 DFQATT, CDR2 SNEGSKA (reference sequence). V lost 0 bases, J lost 6 bases, and 9 bases lay in between. CDR3 length: 13 residues. The CDR3: CSARETRTQPQHF. The CDR3, as DNA: TGCAGTGCTAGAGAAACCCGAACTCAGCCCCAGCATTTT.

This clonotype was seen ten or more times. The J gene is TRBJ2-5, the V gene TRBV7-2; TRBD2 matches 10 bases. The CDR3 totals 15 residues. Losses at the gene ends were 5 bases for V and 5 bases for J; bases not matched to a gene: 8. Per the germline V gene, CDR1 is SGHTA and CDR2 is FQGNSA. The CDR3 spells CASSPTSGRGETQYF. The CDR3 coding sequence is TGTGCCAGCAGCCCGACTAGCGGGCGAGGGGAGACCCAGTACTTC. The full variable domain, completed using reference TRBV7-2 and TRBJ2-5, is GAGVSQSPSNKVTEKGKDVELRCDPISGHTALYWYRQSLGQGLEFLIYFQGNSAPDKSGLPSDRFSAERTGGSVSTLTIQRTQQEDSAVYLCASSPTSGRGETQYFGPGTRLLVL.

The rearrangement links TRBV7-2 to TRBJ1-6; D gene ambiguous. Germline lookup yields CDR1 SGHTA and CDR2 FQGNSA. CDR3 length equals 14 residues. Trimming stripped 2 bases from V and 3 bases from J, with 5 bases between. For the CDR3, the DNA is TGTGCCAGCAGCTTAACGCTCTATAATTCACCCCTCCACTTT. This translates into CASSLTLYNSPLHF. The full variable domain, with the rest looked up from reference TRBV7-2 and TRBJ1-6, is GAGVSQSPSNKVTEKGKDVELRCDPISGHTALYWYRQSLGQGLEFLIYFQGNSAPDKSGLPSDRFSAERTGGSVSTLTIQRTQQEDSAVYLCASSLTLYNSPLHFGNGTRLTVT.

The chain uses TRBV6-5 and TRBJ2-6; 12 bases align to TRBD2. CDR1 is MNHEY, CDR2 SVGAGI, per germline. This CDR3 has 16 residues. With 6 bases clipped from V and 2 bases from J, the junction kept 2 bases outside the gene matches. The CDR3 nucleotides read TGTGCCAGCAGCCGGACTAGCGGGGCTGGGGCCAACGTCCTGACTTTC. Translated: CASSRTSGAGANVLTF.

The sample holds a few counts of this clonotype. The V call is TRBV27, the J call TRBJ2-2; D not resolved. The ends were cut back, 2 bases at V and 3 bases at J, with 10 bases in the middle. The germline gives CDR1 MNHEY, CDR2 SMNVEV (reference sequence). This CDR3 is built from 15 residues. In DNA form, the CDR3 reads TGTGCCAGCAGTTTACAGCGAGGTTACACCGGGGAGCTGTTTTTT. Translating it yields CASSLQRGYTGELFF.

This clonotype was found many times. The gene calls are TRBV7-3 and TRBJ2-1, with a tentative D call TRBD1 (6 bases). The CDR3 is made up of 17 amino acids. Germline V gives CDR1 SGHTA, CDR2 FQGTGA. V shed 0 bases and J shed 4 bases, with 16 bases lying between them. CDR3 nucleotides: TGTGCCAGCAGCTTAACACCCGACAGGAGACGTTACAATGAGCAGTTCTTC. Translation gives CASSLTPDRRRYNEQFF.

A few counts support this clonotype. The V and J genes are TRBV18 and TRBJ1-1, with 10 bases matching TRBD1. The ends lost 3 bases at V and 5 bases at J; junction bases unmatched: 12. The CDR3 spans 17 residues. The germline CDR1 and CDR2 sequences are KGHSH and LQKENI. CDR3 coding DNA: TGTGCCAGCTCACCCACTATAGGGACAGGGGCCTGGACTGAAGCTTTCTTT. It encodes CASSPTIGTGAWTEAFF.

This clonotype was detected a few times. J is TRBJ1-1 and V is TRBV10-3; TRBD1 matches 7 bases. CDR3 size: 14 residues. Trimming cost V 6 bases and J 4 bases; bases outside gene matches: 8. Germline CDR1 is ENHRY and CDR2 is SYGVKD. The CDR3 sequence is CAISDRVGATEAFF. The CDR3 coding sequence is TGTGCCATCAGCGACAGGGTTGGGGCCACTGAAGCTTTCTTT.

This clonotype was recorded a few times. V and J are TRBV7-7 and TRBJ2-2, with D uncertain. Trimming pared 4 bases from V and 7 bases from J, leaving 16 bases between. Germline V gene data show CDR1 as SSHAT and CDR2 as FNYEAQ (reference sequence). CDR3 size: 15 residues. The CDR3 loop is CASSSLLGSHGELFF. The CDR3 DNA reads TGTGCCAGCAGCTCCCTATTGGGTTCTCACGGGGAGCTGTTTTTT.

The chain combines TRBV9 with TRBJ2-1; TRBD2 agrees at 11 bases. Germline V CDR1 and CDR2: SGDLS, YYNGEE. V lost 3 bases, J lost 2 bases, and 4 bases stayed unmatched. The CDR3 length is 16 residues. The CDR3 DNA sequence: TGTGCCAGCAGCGCCGATAGCGGGGGGGCCTACAATGAGCAGTTCTTC. It is translated as CASSADSGGAYNEQFF. Together with reference TRBV9 and TRBJ2-1, the CDR3 gives the full variable domain: DSGVTQTPKHLITATGQRVTLRCSPRSGDLSVYWYQQSLDQGLQFLIQYYNGEERAKGNILERFSAQQFPDLHSELNLSSLELGDSALYFCASSADSGGAYNEQFFGPGTRLTVL.

This clonotype showed up just a few times. The rearrangement joins TRBV5-6 to TRBJ2-1; TRBD2 might be the D (6 bases). The CDR3 loop spans 16 amino acids. CDR1 and CDR2 (germline): SGHDT, YYEEEE. The V end lost 4 bases, the J end lost 9 bases, and 23 bases lay between the germline ends. CDR3 in amino acids: CASSPPSGSGVGEQFF. As DNA, the CDR3 is TGTGCCAGCAGCCCACCGAGCGGGTCTGGTGTGGGTGAGCAGTTCTTC.

This clonotype appeared a few times. V usage is TRBV6-5 and J usage is TRBJ2-5; the D gene is possibly TRBD1 (6 bases). The CDR3 length is 18 residues. Per the germline V gene, CDR1 is MNHEY and CDR2 is SVGAGI. V lost 0 bases to trimming and J lost 3 bases, with 20 bases between them. DNA for the CDR3: TGTGCCAGCAGTTACTCGAAGGCTCCAGGGGAGAAGAAAGAGACCCAGTACTTC. Its translation is CASSYSKAPGEKKETQYF.

This clonotype has more than one count but fewer than ten. The chain employs TRBV6-5 and TRBJ1-3; D is ambiguous. Between the trimmed V and J ends, which lost 2 bases and 0 bases, there was a span of 8 bases. Germline V lookup: CDR1 MNHEY, CDR2 SVGAGI. The CDR3 is made up of 15 amino acids. The DNA of the CDR3 is TGTGCCAGCAGTTACGATCTGAGCTCTGGAAACACCATATATTTT. Translated, it gives CASSYDLSSGNTIYF.

This clonotype was picked up a small number of times. V and J are TRBV30 and TRBJ2-5; D uncertain. The CDR3 runs to 13 residues. The V end lost 3 bases, the J end lost 5 bases, and 13 bases lay between the germline ends. Germline V CDR1 and CDR2: GTSNPN, SVGIG (reference sequence). CDR3 protein: CAWSYGIKETQYF. In DNA, the CDR3 is TGTGCCTGGAGCTATGGGATCAAGGAGACCCAGTACTTC.

This clonotype was counted between two and nine times. In nucleotides, the CDR3 is TGTGCCAGCTCACTAGGACTAGGAAGACGCCAAGAGACCCAGTACTTC. Translation: CASSLGLGRRQETQYF. This rearrangement joins TRBV18 to TRBJ2-5, with TRBD2 matching over 7 bases. This CDR3 is built from 16 residues. The germline gives CDR1 KGHSH, CDR2 LQKENI. V dropped 4 bases and J dropped 1; count of bases not matched to a gene: 9.

This clonotype was detected only a few times. This chain connects TRBV9 to TRBJ2-2, with 8 bases lining up with TRBD1. With V trimmed by 4 bases and J by 4 bases, 9 bases remained unmatched. This CDR3 comprises 16 residues. Germline V CDR1 and CDR2: SGDLS, YYNGEE. The CDR3 here is CASSPRQGSITGELFF. The DNA for the CDR3 is TGTGCCAGCAGCCCCCGACAGGGGAGTATCACCGGGGAGCTGTTTTTT.

The J gene is TRBJ2-1, the V gene TRBV9; a weak D match, TRBD1 (5 bases). CDR3 length: 14 amino acids. The germline V and J ends were trimmed by 7 bases and 2 bases, with 13 bases remaining between them. Germline V gives CDR1 SGDLS, CDR2 YYNGEE. CDR3 nucleotide sequence: TGTGCCAGCGGGGCAGGGCTTACCTACAATGAGCAGTTCTTC. It encodes CASGAGLTYNEQFF.

This clonotype was found a few times. The chain employs TRBV6-2 or TRBV6-3 and TRBJ1-2; D ambiguous. The CDR3 spans 14 residues. The germline V gene encodes CDR1 MNHEY and CDR2 SVGEGT. Trimming cost V 6 bases and J 3 bases, with 14 bases left between them. CDR3: CASSPSGRDYGYTF. The CDR3 DNA follows: TGTGCCAGCAGCCCCAGCGGACGAGACTATGGCTACACCTTC.

V is TRBV2 and J is TRBJ2-2; 7 bases align to TRBD1. Germline V gene sequence: CDR1 SNHLY, CDR2 FYNNEI. The CDR3 is 15 amino acids. V shed 5 bases and J 7 bases; nucleotides not matched to a gene: 10. CDR3 amino acids: CASSKNGQADGELFF. As DNA, the CDR3 is TGTGCCAGCAGTAAAAACGGACAGGCGGACGGGGAGCTGTTTTTT.